This T cell receptor beta chain was recovered during a study of T cells after posttransplantation cyclophosphamide. Study results and limitations: TRB overlap between skin or GI tissue T cells and blood was limited. Later blood repertoires were often dominated by clones from the donor CD8+ memory compartment.

V gave up 4 bases and J gave up 3 bases, with 16 bases separating them. CDR1 is SGHNT and CDR2 is YYREEE in the germline V gene (reference sequence). This CDR3 contains 15 residues. Repertoires were generated with immunoSEQ multiplex PCR, while TCRdb's copy carries only in-frame clones and drops some. In total the sample includes fewer than 40,000 clones, none of them seen once. The related graft donor's blood sample was taken on the day of bone marrow donation. This clone was seen ten or more times. What it binds is not known. The J gene is TRBJ1-2, the V gene TRBV5-4; D is possibly TRBD1 (5 bases). Sequencing was done on a sample of PBMCs. This TCR was sampled from a woman between 50 and 59 years old in good health and a related stem cell transplant donor. The CDR3 loop is CASSQEGLTYYGYTF. The DNA of the CDR3 is TGTGCCAGCAGCCAGGAGGGGCTTACCTACTATGGCTACACCTTC.